This TCR beta chain was sequenced during a study of cytomegalovirus exposure and HLA in healthy donors. Study in general: The 110 million or so unique TCR beta sequences, from about 179 million T cells, were found by an earlier analysis.

General observations from the study: Links to common viral pathogens appeared, in a later analysis, for several of the most significant clusters. Previously analyzed data showed that most TCR beta V segments were productive at a frequency of about 90% or about 30%. In a later analysis, a genetic analysis reported fewer productive-TCR N-insertions in an Asian-associated ancestry cluster than the cohort average.

The V and J ends lost 4 bases and 1 base respectively, with 13 bases between them. Germline CDR1 reads GTSNPN; CDR2 reads SVGIG (reference sequence). This CDR3 is built from 14 residues. Primers: 60 Vbeta forward and 13 Jbeta reverse. Repertoires were generated with immunoSEQ multiplex PCR, while TCRdb's copy carries only in-frame clones and drops some. This table holds about 75,000 clones. Remarks on this clone: What it recognizes is unknown.

This chain uses TRBV30 with TRBJ1-2, with D unclear. The specimen was PBMCs. The source of this sequence is a man in his forties or fifties in good health and CMV-seronegative. CDR3 region: CAWIPREINYGYTF. The DNA of the CDR3 is TGTGCCTGGATCCCTCGGGAGATTAACTATGGCTACACCTTC.